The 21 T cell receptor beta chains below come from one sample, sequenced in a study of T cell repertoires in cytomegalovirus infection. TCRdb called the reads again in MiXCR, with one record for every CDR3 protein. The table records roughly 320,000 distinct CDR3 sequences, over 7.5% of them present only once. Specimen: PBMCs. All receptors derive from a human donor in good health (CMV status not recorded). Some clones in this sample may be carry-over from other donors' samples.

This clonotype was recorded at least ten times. As DNA, the CDR3 is TGTGCCAGCAGTCCGACAGGGGTGGACCAGCCCCAGCATTTT. The encoded protein is CASSPTGVDQPQHF. This sequence joins TRBV12-3 or TRBV12-4 and TRBJ1-5, with TRBD1 identical over 8 bases. V trimming: 5 bases; J trimming: 7 bases; junction bases outside the gene matches: 7. The CDR3 runs 14 residues.

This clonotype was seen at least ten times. CDR3 sequence: CATSRPGPQRDEQFF. The CDR3 DNA reads as TGTGCCACCAGCAGGCCGGGACCGCAGCGGGATGAGCAGTTCTTC. The chain carries TRBV15 and TRBJ2-1; weak D call: TRBD2 (6 bases). Germline V gene lookup returns CDR1 LNHNV and CDR2 YYDKDF (reference sequence). Between the trimmed V and J ends, which lost 3 bases and 8 bases, there was a span of 17 bases. This CDR3 is built from 15 residues. Together with reference TRBV15 and TRBJ2-1, the CDR3 gives the full variable domain: DAMVIQNPRYQVTQFGKPVTLSCSQTLNHNVMYWYQQKSSQAPKLLFHYYDKDFNNEADTPDNFQSRRPNTSFCFLDIRSPGLGDTAMYLCATSRPGPQRDEQFFGPGTRLTVL.

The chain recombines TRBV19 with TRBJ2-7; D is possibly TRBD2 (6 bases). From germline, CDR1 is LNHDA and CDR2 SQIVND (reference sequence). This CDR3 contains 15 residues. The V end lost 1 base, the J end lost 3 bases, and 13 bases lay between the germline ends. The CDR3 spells CASSIAAGPDYEQYF. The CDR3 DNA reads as TGTGCCAGTAGTATAGCGGCGGGGCCAGACTACGAGCAGTACTTC. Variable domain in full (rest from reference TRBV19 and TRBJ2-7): DGGITQSPKYLFRKEGQNVTLSCEQNLNHDAMYWYRQDPGQGLRLIYYSQIVNDFQKGDIAEGYSVSREKKESFPLTVTSAQKNPTAFYLCASSIAAGPDYEQYFGPGTRLTVT.

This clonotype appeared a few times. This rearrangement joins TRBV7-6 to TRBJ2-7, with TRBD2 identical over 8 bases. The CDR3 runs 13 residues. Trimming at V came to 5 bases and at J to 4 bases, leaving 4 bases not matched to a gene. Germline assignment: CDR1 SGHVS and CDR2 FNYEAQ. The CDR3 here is CASSTSGNYEQYF. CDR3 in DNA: TGTGCCAGCAGCACTAGCGGTAATTACGAGCAGTACTTC.

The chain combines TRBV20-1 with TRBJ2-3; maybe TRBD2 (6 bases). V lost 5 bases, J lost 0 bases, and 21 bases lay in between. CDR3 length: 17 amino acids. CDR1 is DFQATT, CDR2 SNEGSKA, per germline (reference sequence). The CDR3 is CSAWRGRLSFSTDTQYF. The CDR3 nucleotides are TGCAGTGCTTGGAGGGGCAGGCTGAGCTTTAGCACAGATACGCAGTATTTT.

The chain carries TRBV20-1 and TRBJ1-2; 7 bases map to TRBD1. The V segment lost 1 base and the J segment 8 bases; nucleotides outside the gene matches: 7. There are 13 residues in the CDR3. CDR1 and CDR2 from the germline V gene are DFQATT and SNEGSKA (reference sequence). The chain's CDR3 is CSARVHRGAGYTF. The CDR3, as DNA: TGCAGTGCTAGAGTGCACAGGGGAGCGGGCTACACCTTC.

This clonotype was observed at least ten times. CDR3 amino acids: CASSIQTYNEQFF. CDR3 nucleotide sequence: TGTGCCAGTAGTATACAGACCTACAATGAGCAGTTCTTC. The V and J genes are TRBV19 and TRBJ2-1; no firm D call. This CDR3 has 13 amino acids. CDR1 LNHDA and CDR2 SQIVND come from the germline V gene (reference sequence). V gave up 2 bases and J gave up 2 bases, with 4 bases separating them.

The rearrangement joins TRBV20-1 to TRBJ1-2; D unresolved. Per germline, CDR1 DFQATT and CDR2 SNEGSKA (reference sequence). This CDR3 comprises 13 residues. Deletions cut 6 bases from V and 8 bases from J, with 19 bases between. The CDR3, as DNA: TGCAGTGCCTATACCCTGCGTCACGGCGGCTACACCTTC. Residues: CSAYTLRHGGYTF.

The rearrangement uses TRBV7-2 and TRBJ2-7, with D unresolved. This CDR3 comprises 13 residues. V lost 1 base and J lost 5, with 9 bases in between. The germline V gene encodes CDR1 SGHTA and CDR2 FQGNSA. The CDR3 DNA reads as TGTGCCAGCAGCTTAGGGGGAATCGACGAGCAGTACTTC. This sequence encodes CASSLGGIDEQYF.

The CDR3 DNA reads as TGTGCCAGCAGTGAAAACAGCCCCAATCAGCCCCAGCATTTT. This codes for CASSENSPNQPQHF. The rearrangement uses TRBV2 and TRBJ1-5; D gene uncertain. Germline CDR1 is SNHLY and CDR2 is FYNNEI. The CDR3 contains 14 residues. Trimming shortened V by 2 bases and J by 3 bases, and 8 bases separated the two germline ends.

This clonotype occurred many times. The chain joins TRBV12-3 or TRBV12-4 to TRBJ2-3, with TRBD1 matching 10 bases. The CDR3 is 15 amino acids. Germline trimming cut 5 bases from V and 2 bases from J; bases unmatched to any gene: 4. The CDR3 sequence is CASSRGTGATDTQYF. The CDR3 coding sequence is TGTGCCAGCAGTAGGGGGACAGGGGCCACAGATACGCAGTATTTT.

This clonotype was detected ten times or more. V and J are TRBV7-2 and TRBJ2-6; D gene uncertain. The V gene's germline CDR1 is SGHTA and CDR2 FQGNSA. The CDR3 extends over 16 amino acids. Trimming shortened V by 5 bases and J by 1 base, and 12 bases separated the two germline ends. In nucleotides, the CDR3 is TGTGCCAGCAGCCTCCAATTCGCTTCTGGGGCCAACGTCCTGACTTTC. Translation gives CASSLQFASGANVLTF.

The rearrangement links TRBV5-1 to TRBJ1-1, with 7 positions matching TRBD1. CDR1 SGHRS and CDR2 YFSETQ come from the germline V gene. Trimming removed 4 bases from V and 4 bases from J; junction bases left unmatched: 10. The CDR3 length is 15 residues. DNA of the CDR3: TGCGCCAGCAGCACGGGCAGGGGGAGGAGCACTGAAGCTTTCTTT. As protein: CASSTGRGRSTEAFF.

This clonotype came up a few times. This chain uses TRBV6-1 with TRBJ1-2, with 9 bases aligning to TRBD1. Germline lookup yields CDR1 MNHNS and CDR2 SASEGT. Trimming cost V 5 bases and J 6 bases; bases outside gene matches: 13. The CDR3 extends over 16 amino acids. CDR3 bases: TGTGCCAGCAGTCACATGGCAACCGGGACAGGGCATGGCTACACCTTC. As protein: CASSHMATGTGHGYTF.

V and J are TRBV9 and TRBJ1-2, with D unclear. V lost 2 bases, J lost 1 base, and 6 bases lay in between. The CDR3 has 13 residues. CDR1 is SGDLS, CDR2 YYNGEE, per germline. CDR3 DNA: TGTGCCAGCAGCGTGGAGGATAACTATGGCTACACCTTC. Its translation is CASSVEDNYGYTF.

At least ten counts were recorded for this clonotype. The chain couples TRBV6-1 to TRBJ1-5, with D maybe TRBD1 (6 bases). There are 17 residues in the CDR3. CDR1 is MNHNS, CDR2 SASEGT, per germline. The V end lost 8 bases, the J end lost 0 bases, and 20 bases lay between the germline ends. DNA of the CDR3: TGTGCCAGCCAGGGGATCCCTACGTTTTATAGCAATCAGCCCCAGCATTTT. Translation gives CASQGIPTFYSNQPQHF.

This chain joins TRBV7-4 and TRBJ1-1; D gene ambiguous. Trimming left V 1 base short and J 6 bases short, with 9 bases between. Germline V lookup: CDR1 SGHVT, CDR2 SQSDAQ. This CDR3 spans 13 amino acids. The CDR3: CASSLEVGSEAFF. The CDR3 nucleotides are TGTGCCAGCAGCTTAGAGGTCGGGTCTGAAGCTTTCTTT.

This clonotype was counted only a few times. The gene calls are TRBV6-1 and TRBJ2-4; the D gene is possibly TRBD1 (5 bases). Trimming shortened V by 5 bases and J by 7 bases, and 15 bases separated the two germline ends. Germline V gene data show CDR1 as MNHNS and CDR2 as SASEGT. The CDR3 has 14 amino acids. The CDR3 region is CASSSQGLSNIQYF. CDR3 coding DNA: TGTGCCAGCAGTTCTCAGGGTCTTTCTAACATTCAGTACTTC.

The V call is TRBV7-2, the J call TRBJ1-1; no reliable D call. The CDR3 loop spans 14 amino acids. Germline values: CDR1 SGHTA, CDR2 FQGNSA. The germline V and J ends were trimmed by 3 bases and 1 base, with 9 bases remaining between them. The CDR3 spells CASSFRHQNTEAFF. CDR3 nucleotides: TGTGCCAGCAGCTTTAGACATCAGAACACTGAAGCTTTCTTT.

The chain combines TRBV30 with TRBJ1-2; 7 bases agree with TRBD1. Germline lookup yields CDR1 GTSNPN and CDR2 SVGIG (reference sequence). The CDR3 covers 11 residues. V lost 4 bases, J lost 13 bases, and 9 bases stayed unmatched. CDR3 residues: CAWKLDRTITF. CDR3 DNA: TGTGCCTGGAAATTGGACAGGACGATCACCTTC.

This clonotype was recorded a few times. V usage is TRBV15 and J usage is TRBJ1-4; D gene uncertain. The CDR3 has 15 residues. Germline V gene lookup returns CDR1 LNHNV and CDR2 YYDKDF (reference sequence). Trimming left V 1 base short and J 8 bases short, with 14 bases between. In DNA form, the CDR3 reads TGTGCCACCAGCAGAGCCACCGGGCCAAACGAAAAACTGTTTTTT. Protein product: CATSRATGPNEKLFF.